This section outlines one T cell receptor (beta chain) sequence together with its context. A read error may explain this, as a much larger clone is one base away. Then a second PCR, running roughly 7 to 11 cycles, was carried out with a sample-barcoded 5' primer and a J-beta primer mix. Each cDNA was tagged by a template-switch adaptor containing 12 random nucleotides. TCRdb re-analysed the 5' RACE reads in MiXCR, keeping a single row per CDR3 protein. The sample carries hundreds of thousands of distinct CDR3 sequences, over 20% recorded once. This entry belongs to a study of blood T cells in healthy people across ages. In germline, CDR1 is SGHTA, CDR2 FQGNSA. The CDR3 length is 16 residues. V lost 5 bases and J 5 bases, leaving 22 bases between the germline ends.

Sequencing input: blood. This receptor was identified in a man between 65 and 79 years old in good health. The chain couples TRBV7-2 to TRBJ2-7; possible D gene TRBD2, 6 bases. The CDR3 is CASSPPLGGAENEQYF. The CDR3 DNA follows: TGTGCCAGCAGCCCCCCTTTGGGCGGGGCGGAAAACGAGCAGTACTTC.